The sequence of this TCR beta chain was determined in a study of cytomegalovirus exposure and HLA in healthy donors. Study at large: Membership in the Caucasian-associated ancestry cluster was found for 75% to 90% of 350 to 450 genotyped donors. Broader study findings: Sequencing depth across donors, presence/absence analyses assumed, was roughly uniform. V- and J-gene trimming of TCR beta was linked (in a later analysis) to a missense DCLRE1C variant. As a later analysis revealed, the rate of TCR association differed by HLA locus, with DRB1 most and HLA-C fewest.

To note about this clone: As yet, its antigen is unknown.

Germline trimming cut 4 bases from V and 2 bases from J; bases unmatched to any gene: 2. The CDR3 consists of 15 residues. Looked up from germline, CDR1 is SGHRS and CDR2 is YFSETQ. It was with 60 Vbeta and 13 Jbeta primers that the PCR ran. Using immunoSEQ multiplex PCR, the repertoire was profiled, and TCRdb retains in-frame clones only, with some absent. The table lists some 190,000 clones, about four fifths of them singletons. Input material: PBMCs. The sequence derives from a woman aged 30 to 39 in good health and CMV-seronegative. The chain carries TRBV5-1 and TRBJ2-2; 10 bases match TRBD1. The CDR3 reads CASSRDRGNTGELFF. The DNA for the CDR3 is TGCGCCAGCAGCCGGGACAGGGGCAACACCGGGGAGCTGTTTTTT. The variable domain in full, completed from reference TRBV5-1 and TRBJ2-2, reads KAGVTQTPRYLIKTRGQQVTLSCSPISGHRSVSWYQQTPGQGLQFLFEYFSETQRNKGNFPGRFSGRQFSNSRSEMNVSTLELGDSALYLCASSRDRGNTGELFFGEGSRLTVL.